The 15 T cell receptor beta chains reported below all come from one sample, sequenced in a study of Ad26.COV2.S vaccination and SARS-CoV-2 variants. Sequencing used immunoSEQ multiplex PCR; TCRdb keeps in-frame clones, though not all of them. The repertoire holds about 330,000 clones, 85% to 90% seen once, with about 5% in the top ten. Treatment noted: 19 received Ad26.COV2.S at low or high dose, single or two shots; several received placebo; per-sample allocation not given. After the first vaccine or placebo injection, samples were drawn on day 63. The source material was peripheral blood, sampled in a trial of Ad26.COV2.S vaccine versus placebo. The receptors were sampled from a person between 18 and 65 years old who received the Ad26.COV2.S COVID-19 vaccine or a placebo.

CDR3 region: CASSFGGPSNQPQHF. In DNA form, the CDR3 reads TGTGCCAGCAGCTTCGGTGGACCGAGCAATCAGCCCCAGCATTTT. V gene TRBV5-6 combines with J gene TRBJ1-5; D remains unclear. Germline CDR1 is SGHDT and CDR2 is YYEEEE. Trimming took off 2 bases at V and 1 base at J, with 10 bases between the two ends. The CDR3 is 15 residues long.

The CDR3 bases are TGTGCCAGCAGTACGGATGGGGAAAAAGAGACCCAGTACTTC. Translating gives CASSTDGEKETQYF. This chain links TRBV7-9 with TRBJ2-5; the D is unclear. Trimming removed 6 bases at V and 3 bases at J, with 14 bases between. This CDR3 spans 14 amino acids. CDR1 and CDR2 (germline): SEHNR, FQNEAQ (reference sequence).

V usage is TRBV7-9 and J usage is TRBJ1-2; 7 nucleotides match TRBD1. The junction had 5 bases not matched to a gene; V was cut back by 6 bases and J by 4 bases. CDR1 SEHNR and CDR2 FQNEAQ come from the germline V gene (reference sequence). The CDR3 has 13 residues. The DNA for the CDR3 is TGTGCCAGCAGTTTGGGACAGATCTATGGCTACACCTTC. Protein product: CASSLGQIYGYTF.

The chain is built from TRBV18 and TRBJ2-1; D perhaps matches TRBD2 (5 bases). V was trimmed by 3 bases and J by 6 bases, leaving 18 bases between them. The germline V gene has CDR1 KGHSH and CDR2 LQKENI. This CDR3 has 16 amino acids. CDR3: CASSPVARQLANEQFF. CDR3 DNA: TGTGCCAGCTCACCGGTCGCTAGGCAGCTAGCCAATGAGCAGTTCTTC.

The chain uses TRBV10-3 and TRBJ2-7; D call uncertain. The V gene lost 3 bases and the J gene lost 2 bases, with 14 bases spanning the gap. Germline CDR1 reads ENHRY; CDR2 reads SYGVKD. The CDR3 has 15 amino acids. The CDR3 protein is CAISEIPGIPYEQYV. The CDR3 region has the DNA TGTGCCATCAGTGAAATCCCAGGTATCCCCTACGAGCAGTACGTC.

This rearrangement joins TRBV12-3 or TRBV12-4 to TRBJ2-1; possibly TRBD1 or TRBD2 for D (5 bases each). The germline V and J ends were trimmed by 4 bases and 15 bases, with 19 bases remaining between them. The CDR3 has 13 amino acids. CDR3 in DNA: TGTGCCAGCAGTTCAAGACAGACCGGAGGACTGTTCTTC. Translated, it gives CASSSRQTGGLFF.

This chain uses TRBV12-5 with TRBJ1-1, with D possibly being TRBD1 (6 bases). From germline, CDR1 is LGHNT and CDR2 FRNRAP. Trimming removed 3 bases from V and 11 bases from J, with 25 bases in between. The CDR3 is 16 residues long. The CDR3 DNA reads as TGTGCTAGTGGTTTATTAAAGATGGACAGCCCTTTGGAGGCTTTCTTT. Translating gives CASGLLKMDSPLEAFF.

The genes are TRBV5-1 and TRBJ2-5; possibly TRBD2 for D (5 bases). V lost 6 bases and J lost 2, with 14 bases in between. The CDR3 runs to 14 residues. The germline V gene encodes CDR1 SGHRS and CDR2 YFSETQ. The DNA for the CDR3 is TGCGCCAGCAAGACCCTCCGGGAACAAGAGACCCAGTACTTC. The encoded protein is CASKTLREQETQYF.

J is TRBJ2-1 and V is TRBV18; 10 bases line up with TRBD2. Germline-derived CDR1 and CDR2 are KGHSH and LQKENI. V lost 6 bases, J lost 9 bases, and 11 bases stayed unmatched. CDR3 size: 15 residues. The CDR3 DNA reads TGTGCCAGCTCCCCTACTAGCGGGAATCTTGGTGAGCAGTTCTTC. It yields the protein CASSPTSGNLGEQFF.

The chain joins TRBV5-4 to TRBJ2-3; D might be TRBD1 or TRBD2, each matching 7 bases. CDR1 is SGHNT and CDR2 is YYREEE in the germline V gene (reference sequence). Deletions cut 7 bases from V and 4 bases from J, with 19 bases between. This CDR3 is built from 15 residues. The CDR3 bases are TGTGCCAGCTCACCAGGGGGGGTTCGGGCAGATACGCAGTATTTT. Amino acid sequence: CASSPGGVRADTQYF.

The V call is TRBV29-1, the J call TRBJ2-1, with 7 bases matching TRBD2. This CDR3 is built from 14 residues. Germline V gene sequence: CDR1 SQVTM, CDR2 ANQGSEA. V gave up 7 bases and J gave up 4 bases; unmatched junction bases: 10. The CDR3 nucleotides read TGCAGCGCCCCGGCGAGCGGGGCATACAATGAGCAGTTCTTC. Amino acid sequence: CSAPASGAYNEQFF.

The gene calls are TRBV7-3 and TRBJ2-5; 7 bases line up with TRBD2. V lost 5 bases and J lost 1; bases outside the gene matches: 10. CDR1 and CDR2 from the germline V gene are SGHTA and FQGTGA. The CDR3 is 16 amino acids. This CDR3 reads CASSNSQGGGQETQYF. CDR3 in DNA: TGTGCCAGCAGCAACTCCCAGGGCGGGGGCCAAGAGACCCAGTACTTC.

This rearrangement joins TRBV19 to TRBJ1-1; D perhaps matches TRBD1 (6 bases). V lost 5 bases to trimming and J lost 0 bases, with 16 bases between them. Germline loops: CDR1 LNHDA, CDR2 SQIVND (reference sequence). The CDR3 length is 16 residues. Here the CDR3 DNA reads TGTGCCAGTAGTGCGGGGGCACAGGGAATGAACACTGAAGCTTTCTTT. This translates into CASSAGAQGMNTEAFF.

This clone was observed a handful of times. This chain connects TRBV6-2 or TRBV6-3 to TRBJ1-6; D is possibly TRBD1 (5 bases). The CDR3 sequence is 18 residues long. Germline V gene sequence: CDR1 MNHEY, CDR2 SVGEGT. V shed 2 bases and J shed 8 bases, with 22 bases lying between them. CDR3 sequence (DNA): TGTGCCAGCAGTTACGGGGCCAGGACACGGAAGGGCCATTCACCCCTCCACTTT. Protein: CASSYGARTRKGHSPLHF.

Here the CDR3 reads CASSLGSFSYNSPLHF. CDR3 DNA: TGTGCCAGCAGTTTAGGCTCTTTCTCCTATAATTCACCCCTCCACTTT. The chain recombines TRBV27 with TRBJ1-6; D gene ambiguous. Germline V gene data show CDR1 as MNHEY and CDR2 as SMNVEV (reference sequence). This CDR3 region has 16 residues. The ends were cut back, 2 bases at V and 0 bases at J, with 8 bases in the middle.